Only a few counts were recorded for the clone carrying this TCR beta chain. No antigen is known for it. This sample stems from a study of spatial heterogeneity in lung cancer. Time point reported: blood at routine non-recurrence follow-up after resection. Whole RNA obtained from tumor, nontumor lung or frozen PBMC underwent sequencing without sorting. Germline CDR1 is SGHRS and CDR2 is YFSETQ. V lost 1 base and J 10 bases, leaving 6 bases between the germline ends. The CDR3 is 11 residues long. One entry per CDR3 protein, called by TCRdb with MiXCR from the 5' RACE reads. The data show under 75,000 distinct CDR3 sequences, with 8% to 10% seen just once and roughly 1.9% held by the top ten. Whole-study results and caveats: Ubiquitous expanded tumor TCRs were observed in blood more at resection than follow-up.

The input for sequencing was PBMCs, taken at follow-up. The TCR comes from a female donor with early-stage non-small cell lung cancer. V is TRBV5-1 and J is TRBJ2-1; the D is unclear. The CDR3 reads CASSLMEEQFF. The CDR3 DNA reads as TGCGCCAGCAGCTTGATGGAAGAGCAGTTCTTC.